The rows below give T cell receptor beta chains drawn from one sample of a study of T cell clonotyping in hematopoietic cell transplantation. Measured with immunoSEQ multiplex PCR; TCRdb has only the in-frame clones, and not every one. The sample contains 17,000 or so clones, 75% to 90% of which appear only once. Sequenced sample: peripheral blood mononuclear cells. These receptors all come from a middle-aged man in good health. Some clones in this sample may be carry-over from other donors' samples. Each CDR3 is given with its conserved first and last residue. D genes are given only for firm matches. Part of the rows lack a size; the others show once, few, many or a class for expanded clones.

v_gene	d_gene	j_gene	abundance	CDR3nt	CDR3aa
TRBV7-3	TRBD2	TRBJ2-5	NA	TGTGCCAGCAGCTTAACGTCGACTAGCGGAGAGACCCAGTACTTC	CASSLTSTSGETQYF
TRBV7-6	TRBD1	TRBJ1-6	NA	TGTGCCAGCAGCAAGGGACAGGATAATTCACCCCTCCACTTT	CASSKGQDNSPLHF
TRBV2	NA	TRBJ1-1	NA	TGTGCCAGCGGGGATGCGGGGAACACTGAAGCTTTCTTT	CASGDAGNTEAFF
TRBV5-4	NA	TRBJ1-2	NA	TGTGCCAGCAGCTCCAATGCCCTCTATGGCTACACCTTC	CASSSNALYGYTF
TRBV6-1	NA	TRBJ1-6	once	TGTGCCAGCAGTGAAAGTACAGCCCATAATTCACCCCTCCACTTT	CASSESTAHNSPLHF
TRBV7-8	NA	TRBJ1-1	NA	TGTGCCAGCAGCCACGGGACGGACGAAGCTTTCTTT	CASSHGTDEAFF
TRBV7-9	TRBD1	TRBJ1-6	NA	TGTGCCAGCAGCTTAGAGCAGGGGGCTTCACCCCTCCACTTT	CASSLEQGASPLHF
TRBV2	NA	TRBJ1-2	once	TGTGCCAGCAGTCGGAACGGACAGTCTGGCTACACCTTC	CASSRNGQSGYTF
TRBV7-3	NA	TRBJ2-3	once	TGTGCCAGCAGCTTCCGGGACCCAAACACAGATACGCAGTATTTT	CASSFRDPNTDTQYF
TRBV5-1	NA	TRBJ2-5	once	TGCGCCAGCAGCTTGAGTGAGACCCAGTACTTC	CASSLSETQYF
TRBV28	NA	TRBJ1-6	NA	TGTGCCAGCAGTTCTGGGGCCATCCTTAATAACAATTCACCCCTCCACTTT	CASSSGAILNNNSPLHF
TRBV9	NA	TRBJ2-7	NA	TGTGCCAGCAGCGTAGGGACTAACTACGAGCAGTACTTC	CASSVGTNYEQYF
TRBV13	TRBD1	TRBJ1-1	NA	TGTGCCAGCAGCGTACAGGGGTTGAACACTGAAGCTTTCTTT	CASSVQGLNTEAFF
TRBV19	TRBD2	TRBJ2-7	NA	TGTGCCAGTAGTATTACACATAGCGGGGGGCCTGACGAGCAGTACTTC	CASSITHSGGPDEQYF
TRBV2	NA	TRBJ1-5	NA	TGTGCCAGCAGTTCGGACGACAGGAGATATCAGCCCCAGCATTTT	CASSSDDRRYQPQHF
TRBV7-3	NA	TRBJ1-2	NA	TGTGCCAGCAGCGAGGGAATAGGGTATGGCTACACCTTC	CASSEGIGYGYTF
TRBV7-2	NA	TRBJ2-5	NA	TGTGCCAGCAGCTTAGGGGGGGCCCAAAAGACCCAGTACTTC	CASSLGGAQKTQYF
TRBV28	TRBD1	TRBJ1-2	NA	TGTGCCAGCAGTTTTGCACCGGGGACAGGGTCCTATGGCTACACCTTC	CASSFAPGTGSYGYTF
TRBV30	TRBD1	TRBJ1-2	once	TGTGCCTTTACGCCTGCAGGGGGCTACTATGGCTACACCTTC	CAFTPAGGYYGYTF
TRBV6-1	TRBD2	TRBJ2-7	NA	TGTGCCAGCTATCTAGCGGGAGAGCAGTACTTC	CASYLAGEQYF
TRBV7-2	TRBD2	TRBJ2-3	NA	TGTGCCAGCAGTCGTCGGGGGGAGTCAGATACGCAGTATTTT	CASSRRGESDTQYF
TRBV7-2	NA	TRBJ1-5	NA	TGTGCCAGCAGCTTCGGACGGGACAATCAGCCCCAGCATTTT	CASSFGRDNQPQHF
TRBV4-1	TRBD2	TRBJ2-1	NA	TGCGCCAGCAGCCGCGGGGGGGTACTTGAGCAGTTCTTC	CASSRGGVLEQFF
TRBV30	NA	TRBJ1-1	NA	TGTGCCTGGACCTACGGGACGGTAAACACTGAAGCTTTCTTT	CAWTYGTVNTEAFF
TRBV5-1	TRBD2	TRBJ2-2	NA	TGCGCCAGCAGCTTGGCCCCGGCGGGGGGTCGAGTAACCGGGGAGCTGTTTTTT	CASSLAPAGGRVTGELFF
TRBV6-5	NA	TRBJ1-5	NA	TGTGCCAGCAGTGTCAGGGGACAGCCCCAGCATTTT	CASSVRGQPQHF
TRBV7-3	NA	TRBJ2-2	NA	TGTGCCAGCAGCTTTCACGGGGGCACCAACACCGGGGAGCTGTTTTTT	CASSFHGGTNTGELFF
TRBV15	TRBD2	TRBJ2-7	NA	TGTGCCACCAGCAGAGGTGAGCGGGGTCCCTACGAGCAGTACTTC	CATSRGERGPYEQYF
TRBV7-7	NA	TRBJ2-7	NA	TGTGCTAGCAGCTGTGAGGACGGGTCCTACGAGCAGTACTTC	CASSCEDGSYEQYF
TRBV28	NA	TRBJ1-3	NA	TGTGCCAGCAGTGCCCAGACAGGAGGAAACACCATATATTTT	CASSAQTGGNTIYF
TRBV4-2	NA	TRBJ1-1	NA	TGTGCCAGCAGCCACCCCAGGGAGGACACTGAAGCTTTCTTT	CASSHPREDTEAFF
TRBV5-1	NA	TRBJ1-2	once	TGCGCCAGCAGCACCTCAGGGACGACTAACTATGGCTACACCTTC	CASSTSGTTNYGYTF
TRBV7-2	NA	TRBJ1-2	NA	TGTGCCAGCAGCTCCCCGGGGGGGAACTATGGCTACACCTTC	CASSSPGGNYGYTF
TRBV29-1	NA	TRBJ2-7	NA	TGCAGCGTTCGGTTGGGCAGGATGATCTACGAGCAGTACTTC	CSVRLGRMIYEQYF
TRBV7-6	NA	TRBJ2-7	NA	TGTGCCAGCAGCTTAGCGTCAGGCCGTGGGTACGAGCAGTACTTC	CASSLASGRGYEQYF
TRBV5-1	NA	TRBJ1-6	once	TGCGCCAGCAGCGAGGGGGTTTCACCCCTCCACTTT	CASSEGVSPLHF
TRBV11-2	TRBD1	TRBJ1-2	NA	TGTGCCAGCAGCTTAGATCGACAGGGCGGTAGAGATGGCTACACCTTC	CASSLDRQGGRDGYTF
TRBV10-3	NA	TRBJ2-3	NA	TGTGCCATCAGTGGCCTTGCAGATACGCAGTATTTT	CAISGLADTQYF
TRBV11-3	NA	TRBJ1-1	NA	TGTGCCAGCAGCTTGTTGTCGGAATTGGCTGAAGCTTTCTTT	CASSLLSELAEAFF
TRBV2	NA	TRBJ1-1	NA	TGTGCCAGCAGGATAGGGACATCATCTGAAGCTTTCTTT	CASRIGTSSEAFF